These T cell receptor beta chains were read from a single sample in a study of blood T cell repertoires in COVID-19. Using immunoSEQ multiplex PCR, the repertoire was profiled, and TCRdb retains in-frame clones only, with some absent. The table lists tens of thousands of clones, about 93% of them singletons. Sequences were obtained from peripheral blood. The receptors shown here come from a human donor with active COVID-19. The donor label of this sample is uncertain. CDR3s leave out the opening cysteine and the closing phenylalanine or tryptophan. Expanded clones get a size class; other rows say once, few or many, or leave the size out.

- TRBJ2-7 TRBV12-5 ASGLAGGLEQY
- TRBJ2-7 TRBV14 ASSQELAGGEQY
few TRBJ2-7 TRBV5-1 ASSFGTSGSSDEQY
- TRBJ1-2 TRBV27 ASSYRDSSNYGYT
- TRBJ2-1 TRBV6-1 ASSVLLAGLYNEQF
- TRBJ1-2 TRBV5-8 ASSSRGLDGYT
- TRBJ2-4 TRBV6-2/TRBV6-3 ASSWGEDIQY
few TRBJ2-7 TRBV29-1 SVESRQSSSYEQY
- TRBJ1-1 TRBV12-3/TRBV12-4 ASSFEGRVSAF
few TRBJ2-2 TRBV10-3 AISSLVQGITNTGELF
- TRBJ1-1 TRBV6-2/TRBV6-3 ASSLLGGAATEAF
- TRBJ1-1 TRBV5-1 ASSLGQNYEAF
- TRBJ2-3 TRBV11-2 ASSRTGRIDTQY
- TRBJ2-1 TRBV28 ASSLTGVYNEQF
few TRBJ2-6 TRBV27 ASSFLGAGANVLT
- TRBJ2-1 TRBV18 ASSPLGLAGDNEQF
- TRBJ2-3 TRBV7-2 ASSFRLAGMSGDTQY
- TRBJ2-7 TRBV12-3/TRBV12-4 ASSFMGNYEQY
- TRBJ2-6 TRBV9 AEGANVLT
- TRBJ2-3 TRBV4-3 ASSQDFGSGGTDTQY
- TRBJ2-1 TRBV4-1 ASRSSGVSYNEQF
- TRBJ2-1 TRBV7-9 ASSLTGSSYNEQF
once TRBJ2-1 TRBV19 ASRLITSGANNEQF
- TRBJ2-7 TRBV5-6 ASSSTGSGEKYEQY
- TRBJ1-2 TRBV20-1 SASPFVDSPNYGYT
- TRBJ2-3 TRBV7-2 ASSPTSGSTDTQY
- TRBJ2-7 TRBV3-1/TRBV3-2 ASSQGREGLYEQY
- TRBJ2-3 TRBV6-2/TRBV6-3 ASSSQVRRDSNTDTQY
- TRBJ2-7 TRBV21-1 ASIVGQGGYEQY
once TRBJ2-7 TRBV11-2 ASSPGLADEQY
- TRBJ1-2 TRBV5-8 ASSLRDRTKAGYT
- TRBJ2-7 TRBV5-1 ASSLAAGFYEQY